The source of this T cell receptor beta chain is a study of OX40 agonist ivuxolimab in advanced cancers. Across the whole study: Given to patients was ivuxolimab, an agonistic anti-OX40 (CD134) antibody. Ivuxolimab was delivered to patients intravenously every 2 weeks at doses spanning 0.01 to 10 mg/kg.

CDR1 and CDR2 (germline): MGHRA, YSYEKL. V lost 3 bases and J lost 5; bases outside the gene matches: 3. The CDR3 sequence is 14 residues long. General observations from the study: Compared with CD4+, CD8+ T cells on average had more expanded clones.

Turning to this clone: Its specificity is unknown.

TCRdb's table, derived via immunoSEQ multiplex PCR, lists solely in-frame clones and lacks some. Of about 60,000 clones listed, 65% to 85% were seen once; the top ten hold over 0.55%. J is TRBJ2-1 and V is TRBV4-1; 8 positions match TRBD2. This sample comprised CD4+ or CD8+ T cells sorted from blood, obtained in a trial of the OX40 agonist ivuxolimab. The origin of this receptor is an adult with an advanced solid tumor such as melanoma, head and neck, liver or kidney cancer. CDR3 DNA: TGCGCCAGCAGCCAGGGACTAGGGAACAATGAGCAGTTCTTC. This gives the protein CASSQGLGNNEQFF.